This entry lists 26 T cell receptor beta chains sequenced from one sample in a study of T cells in Graves' hyperthyroidism and ophthalmopathy (dated by TCRdb to the late 2010s). Library construction relied on multiplex PCR. TCRdb shows the sequencer as Illumina HiSeq 2000. The TCR beta CDR3 regions were amplified from the RNA transcripts. The TCR CDR3 was subjected to a first round of RT-PCR using the HTBI primer set and the Qiagen OneStep RT-PCR kit. TCRdb redid the processing of the public reads, applying fastp at Q25 and MiXCR, and retained in-frame beta chains. When rows share a CDR3 protein, they turn into one entry using the most common DNA and genes. Here the sample has roughly 500,000 distinct CDR3 sequences; around 45% occur a single time. The leading ten clones occupy 15% to 20% of the sample. The specimen was peripheral blood or thyroid tissue (not recorded which). These receptors were obtained from an adult woman with Graves' disease, either hyperthyroidism or ophthalmopathy (not recorded which).

The chain uses TRBV20-1 and TRBJ1-4, with no clear D. V was pared by 3 bases and J by 15 bases, with 17 bases between. The CDR3 contains 12 residues. Germline V gene lookup returns CDR1 DFQATT and CDR2 SNEGSKA (reference sequence). CDR3 sequence reads: CSARSTAEKVFF. CDR3 coding DNA: TGCAGTGCTAGGTCAACGGCTGAAAAGGTGTTTTTT.

This clonotype was seen only once. This rearrangement joins TRBV15 to TRBJ2-7; 8 positions agree with TRBD1. The CDR3 covers 16 residues. V shed 3 bases and J 2 bases; nucleotides not matched to a gene: 9. Germline V gene sequence: CDR1 LNHNV, CDR2 YYDKDF (reference sequence). The DNA for the CDR3 is TGTGCCACCAGCAGGGGTGGACAGGGATTGACCTACGAGCAGTACTTC. As protein: CATSRGGQGLTYEQYF. The full variable domain, rest sourced from reference TRBV15 and TRBJ2-7, is DAMVIQNPRYQVTQFGKPVTLSCSQTLNHNVMYWYQQKSSQAPKLLFHYYDKDFNNEADTPDNFQSRRPNTSFCFLDIRSPGLGDTAMYLCATSRGGQGLTYEQYFGPGTRLTVT.

V is TRBV7-2 and J is TRBJ2-7, with 8 bases lining up with TRBD2. Trimming took 2 bases from V and 2 from J; bases not matched to a gene: 5. Germline V lookup: CDR1 SGHTA, CDR2 FQGNSA. The length of the CDR3 is 15 residues. CDR3 DNA: TGTGCCAGCAGCTTAAGTAGCGGGATCCCCTACGAGCAGTACTTC. It yields the protein CASSLSSGIPYEQYF.

This clonotype was seen ten or more times. The chain joins TRBV7-9 to TRBJ1-2; 10 positions match TRBD1. The CDR3 loop spans 14 amino acids. Germline-derived CDR1 and CDR2 are SEHNR and FQNEAQ (reference sequence). J gave up 4 bases and V 9 bases, and 8 bases lay outside the gene matches. CDR3 sequence reads: CASGQGGYSYGYTF. CDR3 nucleotide sequence: TGTGCCAGTGGACAGGGGGGTTATAGCTATGGCTACACCTTC.

V gene TRBV5-1 combines with J gene TRBJ1-1; D remains ambiguous. Looked up from germline, CDR1 is SGHRS and CDR2 is YFSETQ. The germline V and J ends were trimmed by 8 bases and 1 base, with 6 bases remaining between them. This CDR3 region has 11 residues. CDR3 bases: TGCGCCAGTCATACGAACACTGAAGCTTTCTTT. It translates to CASHTNTEAFF.

The chain is built from TRBV9 and TRBJ2-5; no clear D gene. V lost 0 bases to trimming and J lost 7 bases, with 13 bases between them. This CDR3 contains 14 residues. Germline CDR1 and CDR2: SGDLS and YYNGEE. CDR3 loop: CASSVGKISVTQYF. The CDR3 bases are TGTGCCAGCAGCGTAGGGAAGATCTCGGTGACCCAGTACTTC.

This clonotype was detected only a few times. J is TRBJ1-5 and V is TRBV27; D gene unclear. CDR3 length equals 14 residues. V gave up 9 bases and J gave up 3 bases, with 15 bases separating them. Germline values: CDR1 MNHEY, CDR2 SMNVEV (reference sequence). For the CDR3, the DNA is TGTGCCAGTCGACTGACGTTTGACAATCAGCCCCAGCATTTT. As protein: CASRLTFDNQPQHF.

Note on this clonotype: This may stem from a read error, because a much larger clone lies one nucleotide away. The CDR3 coding sequence is TGTGCCAGCAGAGAGGCTAGCTATGGCCACACCTTC. It specifies CASREASYGHTF. This chain connects TRBV28 to TRBJ1-2; D is ambiguous. The CDR3 length is 12 residues. Germline V CDR1 and CDR2: MDHEN, SYDVKM.

The chain couples TRBV19 to TRBJ2-2; no clear D. This CDR3 spans 15 amino acids. Germline assignment: CDR1 LNHDA and CDR2 SQIVND (reference sequence). The ends were cut back, 1 base at V and 5 bases at J, with 11 bases in the middle. The CDR3 DNA reads as TGTGCCAGTAGTATAGTTGGTAGCAGAACCGGGGAGCTGTTTTTT. It codes for CASSIVGSRTGELFF.

This clonotype was seen only once. The gene calls are TRBV20-1 and TRBJ1-2; D may be TRBD1 (5 bases). V lost 4 bases to trimming and J lost 2 bases, with 17 bases between them. Germline V lookup: CDR1 DFQATT, CDR2 SNEGSKA (reference sequence). This CDR3 spans 15 amino acids. The CDR3 coding sequence is TGCAGTGCTACCGACCGGGACGGATACAACTATGGCTACACCTTC. Protein product: CSATDRDGYNYGYTF.

The sample holds many counts of this clonotype. The chain has TRBV29-1 and TRBJ1-4; D is uncertain. The CDR3 is made up of 13 amino acids. The V gene lost 6 bases and the J gene lost 0 bases, with 8 bases spanning the gap. Looked up from germline, CDR1 is SQVTM and CDR2 is ANQGSEA. CDR3: CSVRNPTNEKLFF. Written as DNA, the CDR3 is TGCAGCGTCAGAAATCCAACTAATGAAAAACTGTTTTTT. The full variable domain, its missing parts supplied by reference TRBV29-1 and TRBJ1-4, is SAVISQKPSRDICQRGTSLTIQCQVDSQVTMMFWYRQQPGQSLTLIATANQGSEATYESGFVIDKFPISRPNLTFSTLTVSNMSPEDSSIYLCSVRNPTNEKLFFGSGTQLSVL.

There are many counts of this clonotype. CDR3 nucleotide sequence: TGTGCCAGCAGCCCATGGGGAGGGTTGAACACTGAAGCTTTCTTT. Translation: CASSPWGGLNTEAFF. This chain links TRBV7-4 with TRBJ1-1; no clear D. The CDR3 is 15 residues long. Germline CDR1 SGHVT, CDR2 SQSDAQ. Trimming stripped 5 bases from V and 0 bases from J, with 13 bases between.

The V gene is TRBV28, the J gene TRBJ2-7; 11 bases match TRBD2. This CDR3 is 15 amino acids long. Germline V CDR1 and CDR2: MDHEN, SYDVKM. The V segment lost 6 bases and the J segment 3 bases; nucleotides outside the gene matches: 7. The CDR3 bases are TGTGCCAGCAGCCTCCTCCTAGCGGGAGGCTACGAGCAGTACTTC. Amino acid sequence: CASSLLLAGGYEQYF.

The genes are TRBV25-1 and TRBJ1-1; the match to TRBD1 covers 7 bases. CDR1 MGHDK and CDR2 SYGVNS come from the germline V gene. The CDR3 consists of 12 residues. Trimming took 8 bases from V and 5 from J; bases not matched to a gene: 5. CDR3 amino acids: CASQDRETEAFF. DNA of the CDR3: TGTGCCAGCCAAGACAGGGAGACTGAAGCTTTCTTT.

The chain is built from TRBV29-1 and TRBJ1-1; the D is unclear. CDR1 and CDR2 from the germline V gene are SQVTM and ANQGSEA. V gave up 8 bases and J gave up 7 bases, with 20 bases separating them. This CDR3 comprises 13 residues. CDR3 in DNA: TGCAGCTCCCTCCTCGCGGCTCCTAATGAAGCTTTCTTT. It translates to CSSLLAAPNEAFF. Full variable domain (missing parts from reference TRBV29-1 and TRBJ1-1): SAVISQKPSRDICQRGTSLTIQCQVDSQVTMMFWYRQQPGQSLTLIATANQGSEATYESGFVIDKFPISRPNLTFSTLTVSNMSPEDSSIYLCSSLLAAPNEAFFGQGTRLTVV.

This clonotype is a singleton in its sample. The genes are TRBV9 and TRBJ2-7; D might be TRBD2 (5 bases). This CDR3 has 12 amino acids. Germline CDR1 reads SGDLS; CDR2 reads YYNGEE. Trimming left V 1 base short and J 7 bases short, with 9 bases between. The DNA for the CDR3 is TGTGCCAGCAGCGTATTCGGGAATGAGCAGTACTTC. Residues: CASSVFGNEQYF.

This clonotype has just a few counts. The chain links TRBV6-1 to TRBJ2-7; unclear D gene. Germline assignment: CDR1 MNHNS and CDR2 SASEGT. V lost 0 bases and J lost 5, with 11 bases in between. CDR3 length: 14 residues. CDR3 residues: CASSEAGRPNEQYF. CDR3 bases: TGTGCCAGCAGTGAAGCCGGACGCCCAAACGAGCAGTACTTC.

The V call is TRBV10-3, the J call TRBJ1-1; the match to TRBD1 covers 9 bases. The V segment lost 8 bases and the J segment 5 bases; nucleotides outside the gene matches: 15. The CDR3 totals 16 residues. Germline-derived CDR1 and CDR2 are ENHRY and SYGVKD. This chain's CDR3 is CAIRGQGDVRNTEAFF. CDR3 DNA: TGTGCCATCCGGGGACAGGGAGACGTTAGGAATACTGAAGCTTTCTTT.

This rearrangement joins TRBV7-8 to TRBJ1-5; a weak D match, TRBD1 (5 bases). The CDR3 has 13 amino acids. Germline CDR1 reads SGHVS; CDR2 reads FQNEAQ. V was trimmed by 5 bases and J by 5 bases, leaving 10 bases between them. CDR3 region: CASSMTRDQPQHF. The CDR3 nucleotides are TGTGCCAGCAGCATGACCAGGGATCAGCCCCAGCATTTT. The full variable domain, in which reference TRBV7-8 and TRBJ1-5 provide the parts outside the CDR3, is GAGVSQSPRYKVAKRGQDVALRCDPISGHVSLFWYQQALGQGPEFLTYFQNEAQLDKSGLPSDRFFAERPEGSVSTLKIQRTQQEDSAVYLCASSMTRDQPQHFGDGTRLSIL.

This clonotype was recorded at least ten times. This rearrangement joins TRBV28 to TRBJ2-5; TRBD2 might be the D (5 bases). Germline CDR1 and CDR2: MDHEN and SYDVKM. Trimming pared 5 bases from V and 5 bases from J, leaving 15 bases between. The CDR3 covers 14 residues. CDR3 amino acids: CASSDPGPGETQYF. The CDR3 coding sequence is TGTGCCAGCAGTGACCCGGGCCCGGGGGAGACCCAGTACTTC. Full variable domain (outside the CDR3, taken from reference TRBV28 and TRBJ2-5): DVKVTQSSRYLVKRTGEKVFLECVQDMDHENMFWYRQDPGLGLRLIYFSYDVKMKEKGDIPEGYSVSREKKERFSLILESASTNQTSMYLCASSDPGPGETQYFGPGTRLLVL.

This rearrangement joins TRBV2 to TRBJ1-1, with 8 bases aligning to TRBD1. This CDR3 is 16 amino acids long. Germline CDR1 is SNHLY and CDR2 is FYNNEI. CDR3 region: CAREITGGGPNTEAFF. CDR3 sequence (DNA): TGTGCTAGGGAAATAACAGGGGGAGGACCGAACACTGAAGCTTTCTTT.

The V and J genes are TRBV2 and TRBJ1-2, with D possibly TRBD1 on 5 matching bases. Germline CDR1 reads SNHLY; CDR2 reads FYNNEI. V lost 2 bases and J lost 5, with 12 bases in between. CDR3 length: 14 residues. The CDR3 region is CASSEQGGGYGYTF. CDR3 sequence (DNA): TGTGCCAGCAGTGAACAGGGCGGGGGTTATGGCTACACCTTC.

The V and J genes are TRBV12-3 or TRBV12-4 and TRBJ1-4; D ambiguous. The CDR3 is made up of 8 amino acids. Written as DNA, the CDR3 is TGTGCTAATGAAAAACTGTTTTTT. Encoded protein: CANEKLFF.

The chain couples TRBV5-1 to TRBJ1-5, with D possibly being TRBD1 (5 bases). This CDR3 region has 15 residues. Germline V gives CDR1 SGHRS, CDR2 YFSETQ. Trimming pared 1 base from V and 8 bases from J, leaving 16 bases between. The CDR3 protein is CASSLSRAPSEPQHF. In nucleotides, the CDR3 is TGCGCCAGCAGCTTGTCCAGGGCGCCGAGTGAGCCCCAGCATTTT.

This clonotype has only a few counts. CDR3 residues: CSVGVQGSVFF. CDR3 bases: TGCAGCGTTGGCGTCCAAGGGTCTGTGTTTTTT. The chain employs TRBV29-1 and TRBJ1-4, with D unresolved. In germline, CDR1 is SQVTM, CDR2 ANQGSEA. The V and J ends lost 4 bases and 15 bases respectively, with 15 bases between them. CDR3 length equals 11 residues.

The J gene is TRBJ1-5, the V gene TRBV10-3, with a possible D match to TRBD1 (5 bases). CDR3 length: 14 residues. V lost 6 bases, J lost 0 bases, and 9 bases lay in between. Germline values: CDR1 ENHRY, CDR2 SYGVKD. CDR3 bases: TGTGCCATCAGAGGGGACGCTAGCAATCAGCCCCAGCATTTT. This translates into CAIRGDASNQPQHF.